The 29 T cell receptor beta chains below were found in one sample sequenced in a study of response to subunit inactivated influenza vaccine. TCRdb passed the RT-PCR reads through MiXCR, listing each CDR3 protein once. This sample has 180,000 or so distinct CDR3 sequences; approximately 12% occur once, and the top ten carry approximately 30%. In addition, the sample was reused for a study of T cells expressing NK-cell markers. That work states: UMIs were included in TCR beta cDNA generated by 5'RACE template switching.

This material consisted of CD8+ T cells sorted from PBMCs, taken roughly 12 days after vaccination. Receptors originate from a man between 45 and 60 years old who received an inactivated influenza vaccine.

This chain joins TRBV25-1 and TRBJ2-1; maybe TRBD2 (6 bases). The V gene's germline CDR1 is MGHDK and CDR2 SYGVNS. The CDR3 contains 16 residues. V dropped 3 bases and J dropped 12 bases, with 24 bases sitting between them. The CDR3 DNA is TGTGCCAGCAGTGATTACGCGGGACTGCTTTCTGCTCGGCAGTTCTTC. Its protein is CASSDYAGLLSARQFF.

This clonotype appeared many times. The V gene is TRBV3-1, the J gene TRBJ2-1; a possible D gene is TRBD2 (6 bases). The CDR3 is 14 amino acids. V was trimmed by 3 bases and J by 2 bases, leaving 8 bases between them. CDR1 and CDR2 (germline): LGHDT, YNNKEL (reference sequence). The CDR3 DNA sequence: TGTGCCAGCAGCCAGAGGACTACCTACAATGAGCAGTTCTTC. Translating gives CASSQRTTYNEQFF.

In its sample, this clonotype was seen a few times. CDR3 region: CASSSTDGDSPFSGANVLTF. The CDR3 bases are TGTGCCAGCAGCTCGACTGACGGGGACAGCCCCTTCTCTGGGGCCAACGTCCTGACTTTC. V is TRBV5-6 and J is TRBJ2-6; TRBD1 aligns across 7 bases. The junction had 15 bases not matched to a gene; V was cut back by 3 bases and J by 0 bases. The CDR3 is made up of 20 amino acids. Looked up from germline, CDR1 is SGHDT and CDR2 is YYEEEE.

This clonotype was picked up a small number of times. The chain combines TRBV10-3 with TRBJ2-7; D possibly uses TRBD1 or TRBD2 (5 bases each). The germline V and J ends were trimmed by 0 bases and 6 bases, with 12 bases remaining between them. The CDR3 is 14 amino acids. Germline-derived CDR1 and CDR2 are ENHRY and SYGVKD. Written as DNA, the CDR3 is TGTGCCATCAGTGAGTCTATGGGGGACCCCGAGCAGTACTTC. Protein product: CAISESMGDPEQYF.

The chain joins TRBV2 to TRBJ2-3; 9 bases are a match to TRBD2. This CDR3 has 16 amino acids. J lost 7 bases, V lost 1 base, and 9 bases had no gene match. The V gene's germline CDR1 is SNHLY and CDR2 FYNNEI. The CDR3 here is CASSEVPSGALNTQYF. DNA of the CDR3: TGTGCCAGCAGTGAAGTTCCTAGCGGGGCCCTGAATACGCAGTATTTT.

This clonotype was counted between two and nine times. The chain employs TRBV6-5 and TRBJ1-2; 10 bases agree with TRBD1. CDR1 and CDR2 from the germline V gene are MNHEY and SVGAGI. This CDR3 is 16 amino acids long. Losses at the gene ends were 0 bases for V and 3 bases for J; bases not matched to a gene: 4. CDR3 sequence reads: CASSYSVGQGDYGYTF. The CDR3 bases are TGTGCCAGCAGTTACTCGGTCGGACAGGGGGACTATGGCTACACCTTC.

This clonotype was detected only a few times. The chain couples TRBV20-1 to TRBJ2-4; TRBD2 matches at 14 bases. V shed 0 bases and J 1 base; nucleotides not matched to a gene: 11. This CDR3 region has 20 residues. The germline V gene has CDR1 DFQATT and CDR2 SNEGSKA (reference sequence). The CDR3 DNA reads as TGCAGTGCTAGAGATCCCGGGACTAGCGGGAGTGGAATGGCCAAAAACATTCAGTACTTC. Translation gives CSARDPGTSGSGMAKNIQYF.

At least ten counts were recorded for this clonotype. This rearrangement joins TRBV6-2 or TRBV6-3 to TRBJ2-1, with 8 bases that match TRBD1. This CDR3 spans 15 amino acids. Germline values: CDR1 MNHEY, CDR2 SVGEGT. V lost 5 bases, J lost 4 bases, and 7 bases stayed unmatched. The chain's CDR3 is CASSKYRGIYNEQFF. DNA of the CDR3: TGTGCCAGCAGTAAATACAGGGGGATATACAATGAGCAGTTCTTC.

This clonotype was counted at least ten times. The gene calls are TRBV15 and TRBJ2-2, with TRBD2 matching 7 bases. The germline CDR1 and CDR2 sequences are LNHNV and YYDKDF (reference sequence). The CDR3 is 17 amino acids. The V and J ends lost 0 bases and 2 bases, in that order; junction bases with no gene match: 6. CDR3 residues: CATSRDGAGLNTGELFF. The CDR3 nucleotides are TGTGCCACCAGCAGAGATGGAGCGGGGCTCAACACCGGGGAGCTGTTTTTT.

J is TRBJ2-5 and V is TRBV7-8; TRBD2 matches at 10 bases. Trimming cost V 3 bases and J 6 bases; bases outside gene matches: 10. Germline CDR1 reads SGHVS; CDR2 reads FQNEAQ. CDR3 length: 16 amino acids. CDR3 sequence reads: CASSLHEREGSKTQYF. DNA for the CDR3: TGTGCCAGCAGCTTGCACGAGCGGGAGGGTAGCAAGACCCAGTACTTC.

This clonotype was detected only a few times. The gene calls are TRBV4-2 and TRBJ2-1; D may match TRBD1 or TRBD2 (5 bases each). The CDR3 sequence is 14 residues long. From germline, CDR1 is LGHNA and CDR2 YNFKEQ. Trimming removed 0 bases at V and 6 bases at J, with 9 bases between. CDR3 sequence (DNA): TGTGCCAGCAGCCAAGATTGGGGGAGCAATGAGCAGTTCTTC. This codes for CASSQDWGSNEQFF.

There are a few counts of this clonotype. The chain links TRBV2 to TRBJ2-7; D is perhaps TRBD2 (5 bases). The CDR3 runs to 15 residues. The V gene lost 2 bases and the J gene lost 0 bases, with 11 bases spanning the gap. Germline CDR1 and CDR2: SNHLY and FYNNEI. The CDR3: CASSEINGDSYEQYF. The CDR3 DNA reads TGTGCCAGCAGTGAAATAAACGGGGACTCCTACGAGCAGTACTTC. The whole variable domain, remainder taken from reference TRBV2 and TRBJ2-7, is EPEVTQTPSHQVTQMGQEVILRCVPISNHLYFYWYRQILGQKVEFLVSFYNNEISEKSEIFDDQFSVERPDGSNFTLKIRSTKLEDSAMYFCASSEINGDSYEQYFGPGTRLTVT.

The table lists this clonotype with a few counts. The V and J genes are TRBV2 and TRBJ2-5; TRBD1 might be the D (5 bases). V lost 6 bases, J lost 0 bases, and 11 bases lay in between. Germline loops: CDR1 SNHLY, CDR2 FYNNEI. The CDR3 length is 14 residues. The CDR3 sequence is CASRTDSYQETQYF. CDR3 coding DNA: TGTGCCAGCAGAACTGACAGCTACCAAGAGACCCAGTACTTC.

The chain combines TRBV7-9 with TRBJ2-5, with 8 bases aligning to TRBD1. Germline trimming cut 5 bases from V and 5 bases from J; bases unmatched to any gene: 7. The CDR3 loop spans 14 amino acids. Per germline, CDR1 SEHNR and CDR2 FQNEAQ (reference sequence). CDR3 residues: CASSGQGRLETQYF. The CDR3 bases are TGTGCCAGCAGCGGACAGGGTCGTTTGGAGACCCAGTACTTC.

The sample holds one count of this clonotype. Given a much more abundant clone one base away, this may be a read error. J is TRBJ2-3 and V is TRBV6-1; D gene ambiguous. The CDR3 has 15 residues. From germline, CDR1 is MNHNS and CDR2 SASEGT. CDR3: CGSSEWWDSTDTQYF. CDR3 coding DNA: TGTGGCAGCAGTGAATGGTGGGATAGCACAGATACGCAGTATTTT.

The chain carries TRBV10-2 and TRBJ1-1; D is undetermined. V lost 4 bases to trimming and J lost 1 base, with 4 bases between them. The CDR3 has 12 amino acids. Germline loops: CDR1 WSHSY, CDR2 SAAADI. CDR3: CASSVGNTEAFF. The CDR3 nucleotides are TGCGCCAGCAGTGTTGGGAACACTGAAGCTTTCTTT.

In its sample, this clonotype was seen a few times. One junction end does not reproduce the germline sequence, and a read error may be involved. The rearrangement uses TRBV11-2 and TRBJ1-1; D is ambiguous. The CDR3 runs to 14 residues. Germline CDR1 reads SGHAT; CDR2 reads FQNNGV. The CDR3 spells CASSRVSGDGDQGF. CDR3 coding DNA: TGTGCCAGCAGCCGAGTCTCGGGTGACGGAGACCAAGGGTTT.

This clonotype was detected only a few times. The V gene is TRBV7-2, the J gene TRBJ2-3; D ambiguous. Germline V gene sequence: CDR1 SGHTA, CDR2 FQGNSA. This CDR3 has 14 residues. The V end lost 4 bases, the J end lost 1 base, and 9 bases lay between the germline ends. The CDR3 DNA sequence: TGTGCCAGCAGCTCAATATCCGGCACAGATACGCAGTATTTT. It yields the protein CASSSISGTDTQYF.

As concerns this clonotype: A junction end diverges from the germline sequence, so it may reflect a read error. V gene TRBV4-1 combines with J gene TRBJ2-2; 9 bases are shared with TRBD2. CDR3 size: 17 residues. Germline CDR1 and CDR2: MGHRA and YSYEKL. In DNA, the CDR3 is TGCGCCAGCACCCAAGGAGCTAGCGGGGTTAACACCGGGGAGCTGTTTTTT. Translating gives CASTQGASGVNTGELFF.

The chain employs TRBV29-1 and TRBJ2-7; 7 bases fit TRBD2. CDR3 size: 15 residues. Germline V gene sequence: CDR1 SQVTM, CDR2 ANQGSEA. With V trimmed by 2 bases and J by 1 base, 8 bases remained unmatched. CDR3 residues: CSVERRERSSYEQYF. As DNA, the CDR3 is TGCAGCGTTGAAAGGCGGGAGCGCTCGTCCTACGAGCAGTACTTC.

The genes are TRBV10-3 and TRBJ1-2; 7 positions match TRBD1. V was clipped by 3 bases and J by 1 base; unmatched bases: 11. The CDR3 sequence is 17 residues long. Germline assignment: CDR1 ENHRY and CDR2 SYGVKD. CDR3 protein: CAISDPPGTANNYGYTF. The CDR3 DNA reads TGTGCCATCAGTGACCCACCAGGGACAGCAAATAACTATGGCTACACCTTC.

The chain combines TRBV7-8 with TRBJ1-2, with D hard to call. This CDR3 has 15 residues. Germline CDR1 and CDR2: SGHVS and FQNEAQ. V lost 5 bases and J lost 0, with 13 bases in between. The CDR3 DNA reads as TGTGCCAGCAGCCCACACATTGGAGCTAACTATGGCTACACCTTC. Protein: CASSPHIGANYGYTF.

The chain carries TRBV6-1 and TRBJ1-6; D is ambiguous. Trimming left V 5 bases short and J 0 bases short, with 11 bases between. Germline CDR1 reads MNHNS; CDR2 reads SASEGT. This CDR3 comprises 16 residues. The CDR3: CASSKLGLSYNSPLHF. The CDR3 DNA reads TGTGCCAGCAGTAAACTAGGTCTCTCCTATAATTCACCCCTCCACTTT.

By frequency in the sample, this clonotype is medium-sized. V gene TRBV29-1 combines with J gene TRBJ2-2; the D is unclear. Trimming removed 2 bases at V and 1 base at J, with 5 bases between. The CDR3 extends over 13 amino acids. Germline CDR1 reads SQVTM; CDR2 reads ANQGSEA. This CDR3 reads CSVERQNTGELFF. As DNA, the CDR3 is TGCAGCGTTGAAAGGCAGAACACCGGGGAGCTGTTTTTT.

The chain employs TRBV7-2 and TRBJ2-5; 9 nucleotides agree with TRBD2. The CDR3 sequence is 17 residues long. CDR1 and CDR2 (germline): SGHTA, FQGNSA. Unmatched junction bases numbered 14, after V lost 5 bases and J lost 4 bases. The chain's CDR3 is CASSADPPALAGETQYF. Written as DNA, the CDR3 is TGTGCCAGCAGCGCAGACCCCCCCGCACTAGCGGGAGAGACCCAGTACTTC.

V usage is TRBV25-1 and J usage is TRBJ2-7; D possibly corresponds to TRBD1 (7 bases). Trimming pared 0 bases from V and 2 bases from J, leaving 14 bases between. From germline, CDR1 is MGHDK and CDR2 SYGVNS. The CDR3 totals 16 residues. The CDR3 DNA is TGTGCCAGCAGTGAATATTCGCCAGGGGGGACCTACGAGCAGTACTTC. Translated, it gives CASSEYSPGGTYEQYF.

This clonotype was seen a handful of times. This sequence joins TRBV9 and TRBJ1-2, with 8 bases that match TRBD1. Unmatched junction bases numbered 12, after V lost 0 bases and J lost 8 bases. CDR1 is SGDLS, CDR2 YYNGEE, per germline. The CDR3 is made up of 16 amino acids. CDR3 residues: CASSVEFQTGAQGYTF. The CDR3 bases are TGTGCCAGCAGCGTAGAGTTCCAGACAGGGGCGCAGGGCTACACCTTC.

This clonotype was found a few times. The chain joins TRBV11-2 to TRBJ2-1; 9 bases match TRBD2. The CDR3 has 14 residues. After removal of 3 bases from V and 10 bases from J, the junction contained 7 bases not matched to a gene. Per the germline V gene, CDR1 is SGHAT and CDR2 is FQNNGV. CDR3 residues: CASSLGLAPTEQFF. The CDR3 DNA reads TGTGCCAGCAGCTTGGGACTAGCCCCCACGGAGCAGTTCTTC.

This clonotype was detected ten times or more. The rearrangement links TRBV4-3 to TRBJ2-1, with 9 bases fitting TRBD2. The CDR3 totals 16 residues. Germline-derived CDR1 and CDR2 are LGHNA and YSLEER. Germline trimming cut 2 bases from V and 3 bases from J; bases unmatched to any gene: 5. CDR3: CASSQSSGGIYNEQFF. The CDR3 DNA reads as TGCGCCAGCAGCCAATCCAGCGGGGGGATCTACAATGAGCAGTTCTTC.